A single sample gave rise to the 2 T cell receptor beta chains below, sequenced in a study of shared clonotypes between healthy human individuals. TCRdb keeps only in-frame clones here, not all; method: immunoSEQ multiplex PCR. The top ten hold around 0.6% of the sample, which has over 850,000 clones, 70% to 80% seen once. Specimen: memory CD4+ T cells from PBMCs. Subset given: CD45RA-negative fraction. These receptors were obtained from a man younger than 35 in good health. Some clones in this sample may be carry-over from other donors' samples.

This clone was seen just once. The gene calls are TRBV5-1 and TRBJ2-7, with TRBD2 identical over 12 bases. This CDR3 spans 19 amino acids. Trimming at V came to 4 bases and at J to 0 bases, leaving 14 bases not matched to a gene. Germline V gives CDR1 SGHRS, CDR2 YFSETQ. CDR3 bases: TGCGCCAGCAGCCGGATGACTAGCGGGGGCTTTGCTAGCTCCTACGAGCAGTACTTC. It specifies CASSRMTSGGFASSYEQYF.

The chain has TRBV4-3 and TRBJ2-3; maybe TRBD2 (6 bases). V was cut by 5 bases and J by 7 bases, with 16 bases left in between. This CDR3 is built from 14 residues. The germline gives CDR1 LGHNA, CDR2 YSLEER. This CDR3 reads CASSALSRGNTQYF. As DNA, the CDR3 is TGCGCCAGCAGCGCGCTAAGTCGGGGGAATACGCAGTATTTT.